The present T cell receptor (beta chain) was sequenced within a study of beta chain features in type 1 diabetes. Study details: All samples together contributed some 100,000,000 sorted cells for examination. Points from the study as a whole: Patients with type 1 diabetes showed fewer VDJ junction insertions and more deletions.

cDNA synthesis used the whole RNA isolate, giving expressed TCRB sequences. Produced via immunoSEQ multiplex PCR; TCRdb's table is partial and in-frame only. Of hundreds of thousands of clones listed, 15% to 19% are singletons. This clone occurred a few times. Antigen specificity is unknown. The V gene's germline CDR1 is SGDLS and CDR2 YYNGEE. After removal of 0 bases from V and 4 bases from J, the junction contained 7 bases not matched to a gene. The CDR3 loop spans 16 amino acids. This rearrangement joins TRBV9 to TRBJ1-2; 9 bases are a match to TRBD1. The source is a man between 18 and 35 years old in good health. Sequenced input: naive CD4+ T cells from blood. This chain's CDR3 is CASSVEATGGSYGYTF. DNA for the CDR3: TGTGCCAGCAGCGTAGAAGCCACAGGGGGCAGCTATGGCTACACCTTC.